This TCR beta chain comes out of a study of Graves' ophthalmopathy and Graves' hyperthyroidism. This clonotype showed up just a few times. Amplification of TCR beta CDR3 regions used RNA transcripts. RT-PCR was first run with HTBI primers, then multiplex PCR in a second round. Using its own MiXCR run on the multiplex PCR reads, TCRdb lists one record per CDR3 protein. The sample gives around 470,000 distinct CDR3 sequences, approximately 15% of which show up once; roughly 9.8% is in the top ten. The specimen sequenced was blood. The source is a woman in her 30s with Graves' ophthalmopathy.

CDR3 region: CAWGPWNRVNTGELFF. In nucleotides, the CDR3 is TGTGCCTGGGGGCCATGGAACAGGGTGAACACCGGGGAGCTGTTTTTT. The chain links TRBV30 to TRBJ2-2; weak D call: TRBD1 (6 bases). Germline V gives CDR1 GTSNPN, CDR2 SVGIG (reference sequence). Deletions cut 5 bases from V and 1 base from J, with 17 bases between. The CDR3 extends over 16 amino acids.